Listed below are T cell receptor beta chains from one sample, sequenced in a study of blood T cell dynamics during melanoma immunotherapy. The method was immunoSEQ multiplex PCR; TCRdb's version includes in-frame clones alone and lacks a portion of them. Of about 19,000 clones in the sample, nearly 90% were seen once. The source material was blood, sampled from a patient treated with checkpoint blockade. The receptors shown here come from a human donor with melanoma. Both conserved end residues are trimmed from each CDR3. Clone size is given for some rows only: seen once, a few or many times, or a class if the clone is expanded.

clone size | V gene | CDR3 protein
- | TRBV7-2 | ASSFSPGYEQY
- | TRBV2 | ASSGWGGRKDYGYT
once | TRBV6-5 | ASRGLTGENYGYT
- | TRBV5-1 | ASSERTSGTYEQY
- | TRBV7-2 | ASRGDMRAGELF
- | TRBV6-5 | ASSLLAGYVFGELF
- | TRBV5-1 | ASTPTGSNTEAF
- | TRBV4-2 | ASSPEQGAVAGYT
- | TRBV11-2 | ASSLATSVAAYEQY
- | TRBV7-2 | ASSLDPVSAYEQY
once | TRBV29-1 | SFARTRDPYNEQF
- | TRBV7-8 | ASSFPRTGARTEAF
- | TRBV5-6 | ASSPGLAAYNEQF
- | TRBV28 | ASSLVGQTYNEQF
- | TRBV5-1 | ASSFTGLSNQPQH
- | TRBV5-1 | ASSLRSVWTSGGSTDTQY
- | TRBV5-1 | ASGSSGKADTQY
once | TRBV19 | ASTTQAGAGNTIY
- | TRBV30 | AWSVHGTGELF
- | TRBV4-2 | ASSQDQRDGGPQH
- | TRBV29-1 | SVETGQGIHEQF
- | TRBV4-3 | ASSQGISLQETQY
- | TRBV9 | ASSVDGYGYT
- | TRBV4-3 | ASSQGRGGPPLYGYT
- | TRBV30 | AWTRGVFGTDTQY
- | TRBV30 | AWSVSAGLQETQY
- | TRBV28 | ASRSLGGALGYT
- | TRBV7-3 | ASSPGGTGEETQY